One T cell receptor beta chain is described in this entry. In the study's own analysis: The assay estimated nucleated cells by amplifying reference gene primers. Here immunoSEQ multiplex PCR was the method, and the copy in TCRdb shows in-frame clones only, minus some. The V and J calls and clone size were taken over from that table, and D and trimming were inferred from the DNA. This table holds fewer than 500,000 clones, 86% found once. The data were taken from a study of blood T cell repertoires in COVID-19. The germline V and J ends were trimmed by 2 bases and 4 bases, with 11 bases remaining between them. The CDR3 totals 14 residues. Germline CDR1 reads SGHDN; CDR2 reads FVKESK.

Input material: peripheral blood. The chain employs TRBV14 and TRBJ1-2; maybe TRBD1 (6 bases). The origin of this receptor is a woman aged 25-40 years with active or convalescent COVID-19. The CDR3 sequence: CASSQRDITYGYTF. As DNA, the CDR3 is TGTGCCAGCAGCCAACGGGACATAACCTATGGCTACACCTTC. Full variable domain (rest looked up from reference TRBV14 and TRBJ1-2): EAGVTQFPSHSVIEKGQTVTLRCDPISGHDNLYWYRRVMGKEIKFLLHFVKESKQDESGMPNNRFLAERTGGTYSTLKVQPAELEDSGVYFCASSQRDITYGYTFGSGTRLTVV.